Listed here are 9 T cell receptor beta chains from one sample, sequenced in a study of PD-1 blockade in classical Hodgkin lymphoma. Data came from immunoSEQ multiplex PCR; TCRdb stores just in-frame clones and leaves some out. In the table there are around 20,000 clones, 65% to 85% of which are singletons. Time point described: cycle 4 day 1 (C4D1), after 5 to 7 weeks of nivolumab. In every patient, relapse followed autologous stem cell transplantation, while exposure to brentuximab vedotin differed. The sequencing used peripheral blood mononuclear cells (PBMCs), collected before the fourth cycle of nivolumab. These receptors all come from a human donor with classical Hodgkin lymphoma.

The chain joins TRBV5-4 to TRBJ2-7; maybe TRBD1 (6 bases). Germline V gene sequence: CDR1 SGHNT, CDR2 YYREEE (reference sequence). The CDR3 totals 16 residues. Deletions cut 4 bases from V and 4 bases from J, with 21 bases between. CDR3 DNA: TGTGCCAGCAGCCATTTTAGGACAGCATTTCCTTACGAGCAGTACGTC. Amino acids: CASSHFRTAFPYEQYV.

This clone was observed a few times. CDR3: CASSGTPQGVSGNTIYF. DNA of the CDR3: TGTGCCAGCAGTGGAACACCACAGGGGGTATCTGGAAACACCATATATTTT. The J gene is TRBJ1-3, the V gene TRBV25-1, with 8 bases fitting TRBD1. With V trimmed by 4 bases and J by 1 base, 9 bases remained unmatched. This CDR3 is built from 17 residues. Per germline, CDR1 MGHDK and CDR2 SYGVNS.

This chain joins TRBV4-2 and TRBJ2-4, with D possibly matching TRBD1 (5 bases). In germline, CDR1 is LGHNA, CDR2 YNFKEQ. V lost 0 bases and J lost 0, with 12 bases in between. The CDR3 is 17 residues long. The CDR3 loop is CASSQDGALIAKNIQYF. CDR3 coding DNA: TGTGCCAGCAGCCAAGATGGGGCCCTAATAGCCAAAAACATTCAGTACTTC.

J is TRBJ2-7 and V is TRBV7-9; 10 bases are shared with TRBD1. Germline-derived CDR1 and CDR2 are SEHNR and FQNEAQ (reference sequence). The CDR3 has 14 residues. The J segment lost 3 bases and the V segment lost 4 bases, leaving 3 bases of the junction unmatched. The chain's CDR3 is CASSSTGGGYEQYF. CDR3 nucleotide sequence: TGTGCCAGCAGCTCGACAGGGGGCGGCTACGAGCAGTACTTC. Supplemented by reference TRBV7-9 and TRBJ2-7, the full variable domain reads DTGVSQNPRHKITKRGQNVTFRCDPISEHNRLYWYRQTLGQGPEFLTYFQNEAQLEKSRLLSDRFSAERPKGSFSTLEIQRTEQGDSAMYLCASSSTGGGYEQYFGPGTRLTVT.

The rearrangement uses TRBV4-1 and TRBJ2-4; possibly TRBD2 for D (5 bases). V was shortened by 1 base and J by 1 base, with 14 bases between the two germline ends. The CDR3 is 17 amino acids. Germline V gene sequence: CDR1 MGHRA, CDR2 YSYEKL. The CDR3 coding sequence is TGCGCCAGCAGCCAAGCCCAAAAAGCGGTCGCCAAAAACATTCAGTACTTC. Protein: CASSQAQKAVAKNIQYF.

The J gene is TRBJ2-2, the V gene TRBV6-4; D not certain. V gave up 3 bases and J gave up 2 bases, with 10 bases separating them. Germline values: CDR1 MRHNA, CDR2 SNTAGT. This CDR3 has 15 residues. The CDR3 DNA reads as TGTGCCAGCAGTGAGACACCGCAAAACACCGGGGAGCTGTTTTTT. Protein sequence: CASSETPQNTGELFF.

The V and J genes are TRBV10-1 and TRBJ2-7; 12 bases agree with TRBD2. V gave up 5 bases and J gave up 0 bases; unmatched junction bases: 8. Germline CDR1 WNHNN, CDR2 SYGVQD (reference sequence). This CDR3 is 17 amino acids long. The CDR3 DNA follows: TGCGCCAGCAGTCAGGGACTAGCGGGCTTCGGCTCCTACGAGCAGTACTTC. Protein: CASSQGLAGFGSYEQYF.

The gene calls are TRBV12-5 and TRBJ1-5; D is unresolved. CDR1 is LGHNT and CDR2 is FRNRAP in the germline V gene. This CDR3 region has 20 residues. V dropped 0 bases and J dropped 0 bases, with 21 bases sitting between them. The DNA of the CDR3 is TGTGCTAGTGGTTTGGTAATTAGTCGCACTTTACATTATAGCAATCAGCCCCAGCATTTT. The encoded protein is CASGLVISRTLHYSNQPQHF.

The chain carries TRBV10-2 and TRBJ2-5; TRBD2 matches at 7 bases. There are 14 residues in the CDR3. Per the germline V gene, CDR1 is WSHSY and CDR2 is SAAADI. The ends lost 0 bases at V and 3 bases at J; junction bases unmatched: 1. The DNA for the CDR3 is TGCGCCAGCAGTGAGTCAGGACTAGAAGAGACCCAGTACTTC. Protein product: CASSESGLEETQYF.